These T cell receptor beta chains were read from a single sample in a study of breast tumors, draining lymph nodes, adjacent tissues. Using its own MiXCR run on the multiplex PCR reads, TCRdb lists one record per CDR3 protein. The sample has about 230,000 distinct CDR3 sequences, about 30% seen once; the top ten hold around 1.4%. Specimen: axillary lymph node tissue. The receptors come from a female donor with breast cancer. Some clones in this sample may be carry-over from other donors' samples. The CDR3 runs from the conserved cysteine through the conserved F or W. The D gene is left open where the match is weak. Size is stated for part of the rows, as once, few or many counts, or as a class when the clone is expanded.

clone_size j_call d_call v_call cdr3_aa cdr3_nt
. TRBJ1-6 . TRBV20-1 CSAMATSGINSPLHF TGCAGTGCCATGGCCACTAGCGGGATAAATTCACCCCTCCACTTT
. TRBJ2-7 TRBD2 TRBV20-1 CSAHSGRAVYERYF TGCAGTGCTCATAGCGGGAGGGCCGTCTACGAGCGGTACTTC
many TRBJ1-5 . TRBV6-2/TRBV6-3 CASSYSASNQPQHF TGTGCCAGCAGTTACTCGGCCAGCAATCAGCCCCAGCATTTT
few TRBJ2-7 . TRBV10-1 CASSENPAVNEQYF TGCGCCAGCAGTGAAAATCCCGCCGTCAACGAGCAGTACTTC
many TRBJ1-6 TRBD1 TRBV28 CASSSRGHSPLHF TGTGCCAGCAGCTCCAGGGGGCATTCACCCCTCCACTTT
few TRBJ2-6 . TRBV12-3/TRBV12-4 CASSLRANVLTF TGTGCCAGCAGTTTAAGGGCCAACGTCCTGACTTTC
many TRBJ2-7 . TRBV9 CASSYSLNYERYF TGTGCCAGCAGCTACAGTCTCAACTACGAGCGGTACTTC
many TRBJ2-5 TRBD2 TRBV7-8 CASSFLAGGPRETQYF TGTGCCAGCAGCTTCCTCGCGGGAGGGCCAAGAGAGACCCAGTACTTC
. TRBJ1-6 TRBD1 TRBV6-1 CASSPTGQGNNSPLHF TGTGCCAGCAGCCCAACCGGACAGGGCAATAATTCACCCCTCCACTTT
. TRBJ2-7 . TRBV5-6 CASSVPPGQHYEQYF TGTGCCAGCAGCGTTCCGCCGGGACAACACTACGAGCAGTACTTC
many TRBJ1-6 . TRBV20-1 CSARGSINNSPLHF TGCAGTGCTAGAGGCAGCATTAATAATTCACCCCTCCACTTT
. TRBJ2-3 TRBD2 TRBV4-1 CASSARTSGRKNTQYF TGCGCCAGCAGCGCTCGAACTAGCGGGAGGAAAAATACGCAGTATTTT
many TRBJ2-7 TRBD2 TRBV5-1 CASSGGSGRAADEQYF TGCGCCAGCAGCGGGGGTAGCGGGAGGGCCGCGGACGAGCAGTACTTC
many TRBJ1-3 . TRBV25-1 CASSPPGLPGNTIYF TGTGCCAGCAGCCCCCCGGGCCTCCCGGGAAACACCATATATTTT
. TRBJ2-3 TRBD2 TRBV24-1 CATSASGAGSGNEQYF TGTGCCACCAGTGCTTCAGGAGCGGGAAGCGGAAATGAGCAGTATTTT
many TRBJ2-1 TRBD2 TRBV19 CASERVAGSEEQFF TGTGCCTCAGAGAGGGTAGCGGGATCGGAGGAGCAGTTCTTC
many TRBJ1-5 . TRBV6-1 CASCQASNQPQHF TGTGCCAGCTGCCAGGCTAGCAATCAGCCCCAGCATTTT
many TRBJ2-7 . TRBV24-1 CATSEPDPPYEQYF TGTGCCACCAGTGAACCCGACCCCCCCTACGAGCAGTACTTC
many TRBJ2-5 . TRBV20-1 CSARDRETQSF TGCAGTGCTAGAGATCGGGAGACCCAGTCCTTC
many TRBJ2-7 . TRBV7-9 CASSPPLSYYEQYF TGTGCCAGCAGCCCGCCGCTATCCTACTACGAGCAGTACTTC
once TRBJ2-6 TRBD2 TRBV7-9 CASSLGLADYVLTF TGTGCCAGCAGCTTAGGACTAGCGGACTACGTCCTGACTTTC
many TRBJ2-1 TRBD2 TRBV12-3/TRBV12-4 CASSLGTSGWYNEQFF TGTGCCAGCAGTTTAGGGACTAGCGGGTGGTACAATGAGCAGTTCTTC
. TRBJ2-3 TRBD1 TRBV20-1 CSASRDSQYF TGCAGTGCCTCAAGGGACAGCCAGTATTTT
. TRBJ1-4 . TRBV29-1 CSVNPRGGEKLFF TGCAGCGTTAACCCGAGGGGGGGTGAAAAACTGTTTTTT
. TRBJ1-3 . TRBV7-9 CASSPRGQIGSTIHF TGTGCCAGCAGCCCCCGGGGGCAAATTGGAAGCACCATACATTTT
. TRBJ2-1 . TRBV6-2/TRBV6-3 CASSHSDRNEQFF TGTGCCAGCAGTCACTCGGATAGGAATGAGCAGTTCTTC
. TRBJ2-3 TRBD2 TRBV7-2 CASSRTGTSGKWYGADTQYF TGTGCCAGCAGCCGGACAGGGACTAGCGGGAAGTGGTATGGTGCAGATACGCAGTATTTT
many TRBJ1-3 . TRBV30 CAWRHGLGNTIYF TGTGCCTGGAGACACGGACTTGGAAACACCATATATTTT
many TRBJ2-1 TRBD1 TRBV4-1 CASSQERFQDRIHNEQFF TGCGCCAGCAGCCAAGAAAGGTTTCAGGACAGGATACACAATGAGCAGTTCTTC
many TRBJ2-6 . TRBV2 CASSQGNAGANVLTF TGTGCCAGCAGTCAGGGAAATGCTGGGGCCAACGTCCTGACTTTC
many TRBJ1-4 TRBD1 TRBV19 CASSDQSTGGGKLFF TGTGCCAGTAGTGACCAATCTACAGGGGGGGGAAAACTGTTTTTT
many TRBJ2-1 TRBD2 TRBV5-1 CASSLGFGGGLGNNEQFF TGCGCCAGCAGCTTGGGATTTGGGGGGGGACTAGGAAACAATGAGCAGTTCTTC
. TRBJ1-5 . TRBV6-4 CASSDPWRINQPQHF TGTGCCAGCAGTGACCCGTGGCGGATCAATCAGCCCCAGCATTTT
. TRBJ1-1 . TRBV7-9 CASSLNSGRNTEAFF TGTGCCAGCAGCTTAAATAGCGGGAGGAACACTGAAGCTTTCTTT
many TRBJ2-1 . TRBV11-2 CASSLVPHNEQFF TGTGCCAGCAGCTTAGTTCCCCACAATGAGCAGTTCTTC
. TRBJ1-5 TRBD1 TRBV15 CATSRDRVGQPQHF TGTGCCACCAGCCGTGACAGGGTCGGTCAGCCCCAGCATTTT
many TRBJ1-6 . TRBV5-1 CASSLVGLIDSPLHF TGCGCCAGCAGCTTGGTGGGGCTAATTGATTCACCCCTCCACTTT
. TRBJ1-2 . TRBV7-9 CASSLAQVTGALNYGYTF TGTGCCAGCAGCTTAGCCCAGGTCACCGGGGCTCTCAACTATGGCTACACCTTC
many TRBJ2-1 TRBD2 TRBV20-1 CSATPLALAGRNEQFF TGCAGTGCCACTCCCCTCGCACTAGCGGGCAGGAATGAGCAGTTCTTC
many TRBJ2-2 . TRBV20-1 CSARDWENTGELFF TGCAGTGCTCGGGACTGGGAAAACACCGGGGAGCTGTTTTTT
many TRBJ2-3 TRBD2 TRBV5-1 CASRNEGRAGPTDTQYF TGCGCCAGCAGAAATGAGGGTCGAGCGGGACCCACAGATACGCAGTATTTT
. TRBJ2-5 . TRBV29-1 CSLELARGETQYF TGCAGCTTGGAGTTGGCCCGAGGGGAGACCCAGTACTTC
. TRBJ2-7 TRBD1 TRBV10-3 CAISESRTGGYEQYF TGTGCCATCAGTGAGTCCCGGACAGGGGGCTACGAGCAGTACTTC
many TRBJ1-2 . TRBV19 CASKVRGNYGYTF TGTGCCAGTAAAGTCAGGGGAAATTACGGCTACACCTTC
many TRBJ2-7 . TRBV20-1 CSARGFGGLYEQYF TGCAGTGCTAGGGGGTTTGGTGGTCTCTACGAGCAGTACTTC
. TRBJ2-7 . TRBV9 CASSLRAGTYERHF TGTGCCAGCAGTTTAAGGGCCGGAACCTACGAGCGGCACTTC
. TRBJ2-7 . TRBV5-1 CAGSSMGAYEQYF TGCGCCGGCAGCTCCATGGGAGCCTACGAGCAGTACTTT
. TRBJ1-1 . TRBV5-1 CASSLQSTNTEAFF TGCGCCAGCAGCTTACAAAGCACGAACACTGAAGCTTTCTTT
many TRBJ2-1 . TRBV20-1 CSARDRNEQFF TGCAGTGCTAGAGATAGGAATGAGCAGTTCTTC
many TRBJ1-5 . TRBV19 CASRDSSGQPQHF TGTGCCAGTAGGGACAGTAGTGGACAGCCCCAGCATTTT